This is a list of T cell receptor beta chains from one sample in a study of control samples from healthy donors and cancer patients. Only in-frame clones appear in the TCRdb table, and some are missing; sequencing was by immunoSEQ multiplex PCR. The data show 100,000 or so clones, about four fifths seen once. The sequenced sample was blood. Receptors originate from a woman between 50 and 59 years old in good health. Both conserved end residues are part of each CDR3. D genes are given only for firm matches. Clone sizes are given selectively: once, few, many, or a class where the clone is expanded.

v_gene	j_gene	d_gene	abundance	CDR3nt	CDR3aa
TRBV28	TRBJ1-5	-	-	TGTGCCAGCAGCCGGGGGGGTGCGGGCAATCAGCCCCAGCATTTT	CASSRGGAGNQPQHF
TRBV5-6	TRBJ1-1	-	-	TGTGCCAGCAGCTTGGCGGGGCCTACCGCTGAAGCTTTCTTT	CASSLAGPTAEAFF
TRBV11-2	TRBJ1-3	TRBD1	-	TGTGCCAGCAGCTTAGGTGTGGGACAGGGAGGCTCTGGAAACACCATATATTTT	CASSLGVGQGGSGNTIYF
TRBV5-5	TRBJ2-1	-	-	TGTGCCAGCAGCTCGCCAAATGAGCAGTTCTTC	CASSSPNEQFF
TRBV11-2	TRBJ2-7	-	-	TGTGCCAGCAGCGGTCTGTACGAGCAGTACTTC	CASSGLYEQYF
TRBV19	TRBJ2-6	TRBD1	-	TGTGCCACCACTCTGGGACAGGACCTCTCTGGGGCCAACGTCCTGACTTTC	CATTLGQDLSGANVLTF
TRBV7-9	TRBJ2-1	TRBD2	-	TGTGCCAGCAGCTTAGACTCTAGGCGGGGGGGCCGGGATGAGCAGTTCTTC	CASSLDSRRGGRDEQFF
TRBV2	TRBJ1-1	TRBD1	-	TGTGCCAGCAGTCCGCCGGGACAGGGGATGTCGGTCTTT	CASSPPGQGMSVF
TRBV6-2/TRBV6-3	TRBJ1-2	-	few	TGTGCCAGCAGTTACTCCCGCTGGGATGCTAACTATGGCTACACCTTC	CASSYSRWDANYGYTF
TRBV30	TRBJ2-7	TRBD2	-	TGTGCCCCGCATTTGTCGGGAGGTCCCTACGAGCAGTACTTC	CAPHLSGGPYEQYF
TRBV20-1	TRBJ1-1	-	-	TGCAGTGCTAGTTATAAGAGGACTGAAGCTTTCTTT	CSASYKRTEAFF
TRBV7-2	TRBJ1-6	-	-	TGTGCCAGCAGCAGAGATTGGAATTCACCCCTCCACTTT	CASSRDWNSPLHF
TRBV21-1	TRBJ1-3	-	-	TGTGCCAGCAGCAGCAGACCAACACGAATCTCTGGAAACACCATATATTTT	CASSSRPTRISGNTIYF
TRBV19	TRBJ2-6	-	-	TGTGCCAGTAGTATGATTGGAGTTAATGGGGCCAACGTCCTGACTTTC	CASSMIGVNGANVLTF
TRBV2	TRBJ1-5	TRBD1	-	TGTGCCAGCAGGCAGGGGGGTGATCAGCCCCAGCATTTT	CASRQGGDQPQHF
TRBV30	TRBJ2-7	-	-	TGTGCCTGGAGTGTCACCTACGAGCAGTACTTC	CAWSVTYEQYF
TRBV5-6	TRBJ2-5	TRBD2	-	TGTGCCAGCAGCTTCTACGGACTAGCGGCTCAAGAGACCCAGTACTTC	CASSFYGLAAQETQYF
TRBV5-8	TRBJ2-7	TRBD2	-	TGTGCCAGCAGCCGGCGGGGGGCGGGGGCCTACGAGCAGTACTTC	CASSRRGAGAYEQYF
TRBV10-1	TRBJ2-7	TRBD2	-	TGCGCCAGCAGTCTCATTAGCGGGAGGGCCTCCTACGAGCAGTACTTC	CASSLISGRASYEQYF
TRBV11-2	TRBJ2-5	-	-	TGTGCCAGCAGCGTACCCCTAGAGGAGGACCAGTACTTC	CASSVPLEEDQYF
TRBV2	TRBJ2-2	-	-	TGTGCCACCCGGAGGGGGGCCGGGGAGCTGTTTTTT	CATRRGAGELFF
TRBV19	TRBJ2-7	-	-	TGTGCCACCCGCTTGAGGGGAAACTCCTACGAGCAGTACTTC	CATRLRGNSYEQYF
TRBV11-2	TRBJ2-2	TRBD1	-	TGTGCCAGCAGCCCCAACCGGGACAGGGGTGCCGGGGAGCTGTTTTTT	CASSPNRDRGAGELFF
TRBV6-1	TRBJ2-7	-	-	TGTGCCAGCAGTGAAGCAGGACAGACCTACGAGCAGTACTTC	CASSEAGQTYEQYF
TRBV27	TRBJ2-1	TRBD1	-	TGTGCCAGCAGTTTCCGACAGGGTGCCTACAATGAGCAGTTCTTC	CASSFRQGAYNEQFF
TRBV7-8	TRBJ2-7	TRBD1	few	TGTGCCAGCAGAGAGAGGACAGGGTTTTCCGAGCAGTACTTC	CASRERTGFSEQYF
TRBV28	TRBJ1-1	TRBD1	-	TGTGCCAGCATAAGACAGGGAGGAAACACTGAAGCTTTCTTT	CASIRQGGNTEAFF
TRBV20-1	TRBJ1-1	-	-	TGCAGTGCTAGTGGTCAGAACTTGAACACTGAAGCTTTCTTT	CSASGQNLNTEAFF